What follows is one TCR beta chain and its context. The sample is drawn from a study of blood T cell repertoires in COVID-19. Whole-study context: Sites across the United States, Italy and Spain contributed samples from acute and convalescent COVID-19. PBMCs, B-cell-depleted T cells, or T cells were the source of the cDNA or gDNA that made up the material.

In germline, CDR1 is PRHDT, CDR2 FYEKMQ (reference sequence). CDR3 size: 14 residues. J was trimmed by 8 bases and V by 6 bases; bases with no gene match: 10. Source study methods: Estimates of nucleated cell counts were drawn from the amplification of reference gene primers. The assay was immunoSEQ multiplex PCR, and TCRdb's table has in-frame clones only and misses some. D and trimming were read from the DNA, whereas the V and J calls and clone size are those reported in that table. The sample has some 670,000 clones, about 90% seen once. The receptor was isolated from a woman aged 18-29 years with acute or convalescent COVID-19. The rearrangement links TRBV13 to TRBJ1-1; 9 bases agree with TRBD1. Specimen: peripheral blood. The CDR3 reads CASSRDRVSGEAFF. Here the CDR3 DNA reads TGTGCCAGCAGTAGGGACAGGGTTTCGGGAGAAGCTTTCTTT.